These 13 T cell receptor beta chains originate from one sample sequenced in a study of blood T cell repertoires in COVID-19. Sequencing was performed with immunoSEQ multiplex PCR; in TCRdb, only in-frame clones are kept and a portion is missing. The sample has about 140,000 clones, 84% seen once; the top ten hold about 8%. The source material was peripheral blood. These receptor sequences come from a human donor in a cohort sampled during active COVID-19.

This rearrangement joins TRBV3-1 (or the pseudogene TRBV3-2) to TRBJ1-1; TRBD1 matches at 8 bases. CDR3 length: 18 residues. With 4 bases clipped from V and 0 bases from J, the junction kept 13 bases outside the gene matches. Germline V CDR1 and CDR2: LGHDT, YNNKEL (reference sequence). CDR3 in amino acids: CASSRYPGTGTMNTEAFF. The CDR3 DNA sequence: TGTGCCAGCAGCCGATACCCGGGGACAGGCACCATGAACACTGAAGCTTTCTTT.

In this sample, this clone turned up a few times. This chain joins TRBV5-1 and TRBJ1-4; no firm D call. V lost 4 bases and J 0 bases, leaving 7 bases between the germline ends. The CDR3 is made up of 14 amino acids. Germline CDR1 reads SGHRS; CDR2 reads YFSETQ. CDR3 sequence: CASSVRTTNEKLFF. Here the CDR3 DNA reads TGCGCCAGCAGCGTCAGAACAACTAATGAAAAACTGTTTTTT. The variable domain in full, completed from reference TRBV5-1 and TRBJ1-4, reads KAGVTQTPRYLIKTRGQQVTLSCSPISGHRSVSWYQQTPGQGLQFLFEYFSETQRNKGNFPGRFSGRQFSNSRSEMNVSTLELGDSALYLCASSVRTTNEKLFFGSGTQLSVL.

J is TRBJ2-5 and V is TRBV14; perhaps TRBD1 as D (6 bases). V lost 4 bases to trimming and J lost 3 bases, with 15 bases between them. Germline CDR1 SGHDN, CDR2 FVKESK. The CDR3 extends over 15 amino acids. Here the CDR3 DNA reads TGTGCCAGCAGCCTAGCCAGCTGGACAGAAGAGACCCAGTACTTC. Protein product: CASSLASWTEETQYF.

In this sample, this clone turned up once. V usage is TRBV7-3 and J usage is TRBJ2-5; 7 bases line up with TRBD2. J was trimmed by 5 bases and V by 5 bases; bases with no gene match: 5. Germline V gene lookup returns CDR1 SGHTA and CDR2 FQGTGA. The CDR3 spans 13 residues. The chain's CDR3 is CASSPGGSETQYF. In DNA, the CDR3 is TGTGCCAGCAGCCCGGGGGGAAGCGAGACCCAGTACTTC.

The chain recombines TRBV7-3 with TRBJ2-3; D possibly corresponds to TRBD2 (6 bases). This CDR3 has 15 amino acids. V was pared by 2 bases and J by 1 base, with 10 bases between. The germline CDR1 and CDR2 sequences are SGHTA and FQGTGA. The CDR3 loop is CASSLGGARTDTQYF. The CDR3 nucleotides read TGTGCCAGCAGCTTAGGCGGGGCTCGCACAGATACGCAGTATTTT.

This chain joins TRBV5-8 and TRBJ1-6; 7 nucleotides line up with TRBD1. The CDR3 contains 15 residues. The ends lost 4 bases at V and 6 bases at J; junction bases unmatched: 7. CDR1 and CDR2 (germline): SGHTS, YDEGEE. CDR3 sequence (DNA): TGTGCCAGCAGCAGAGGACAGGTCGGTAATTCACCCCTCCACTTT. As protein: CASSRGQVGNSPLHF.

Of note for this clone: Germline and junction disagree at one end, which may indicate a read error. J is TRBJ1-5 and V is TRBV28, with D possibly being TRBD1 (5 bases). Germline V gene data show CDR1 as MDHEN and CDR2 as SYDVKM. This CDR3 spans 18 amino acids. The CDR3 sequence: CASSLGRDRHYSNQSQHF. CDR3 DNA: TGTGCCAGCAGTTTAGGGCGTGACAGACACTATAGCAATCAGTCCCAGCATTTT.

The V call is TRBV12-3 or TRBV12-4, the J call TRBJ2-1; perhaps TRBD1 as D (5 bases). This CDR3 comprises 13 residues. Trimming left V 5 bases short and J 5 bases short, with 10 bases between. CDR3 residues: CASSADRHNEQFF. In DNA form, the CDR3 reads TGTGCCAGCAGTGCAGACAGACACAATGAGCAGTTCTTC.

The gene calls are TRBV6-1 and TRBJ1-5; D gene ambiguous. Germline CDR1 and CDR2: MNHNS and SASEGT. Trimming pared 4 bases from V and 0 bases from J, leaving 13 bases between. The CDR3 has 16 residues. CDR3 sequence: CASSGFPGSSNQPQHF. In DNA form, the CDR3 reads TGTGCCAGCAGTGGATTCCCCGGGAGTAGCAATCAGCCCCAGCATTTT.

The rearrangement joins TRBV6-1 to TRBJ1-3; no reliable D call. V was pared by 0 bases and J by 4 bases, with 10 bases between. The CDR3 runs to 15 residues. CDR1 and CDR2 (germline): MNHNS, SASEGT. CDR3 bases: TGTGCCAGCAGTGAAGCGCGGGCAGGAGGAAACACCATATATTTT. It codes for CASSEARAGGNTIYF.

The chain links TRBV7-2 to TRBJ2-4; 8 bases line up with TRBD2. The V gene's germline CDR1 is SGHTA and CDR2 FQGNSA. V trimming: 1 base; J trimming: 6 bases; junction bases outside the gene matches: 11. CDR3 size: 17 residues. As DNA, the CDR3 is TGTGCCAGCAGCTTAGTGCCGGGACTAGTAAGGGGAAACATTCAGTACTTC. As protein: CASSLVPGLVRGNIQYF.

This sequence joins TRBV7-9 and TRBJ1-1; 10 nucleotides match TRBD1. The CDR3 is made up of 14 amino acids. Trimming at V came to 6 bases and at J to 0 bases, leaving 1 base not matched to a gene. Germline V lookup: CDR1 SEHNR, CDR2 FQNEAQ (reference sequence). The CDR3: CASRGTGVNTEAFF. The CDR3 region has the DNA TGTGCCAGCAGGGGGACAGGGGTGAACACTGAAGCTTTCTTT.

The chain recombines TRBV9 with TRBJ1-6, with a possible D match to TRBD1 (6 bases). The V gene lost 3 bases and the J gene lost 4 bases, with 14 bases spanning the gap. The CDR3 is 16 residues long. Germline CDR1 reads SGDLS; CDR2 reads YYNGEE. The CDR3 region is CASSGYPDSYNSPLHF. CDR3 nucleotides: TGTGCCAGCAGCGGGTATCCGGACAGTTATAATTCACCCCTCCACTTT.